A selection of T cell receptor beta chains follows, all from one sample in a study of beta chain features in type 1 diabetes. Measured with immunoSEQ multiplex PCR; TCRdb has only the in-frame clones, and not every one. The table has some 270,000 clones, 8% seen once. Sequencing input: central memory CD4+ T cells from blood. These receptors came from a young woman in good health. CDR3s include the opening cysteine and the closing phenylalanine or tryptophan. The D gene is left open where the match is weak. Size tells how often a clone was seen (once, few, many) or the class of an expanded clone, and some rows leave it out.

V: TRBV4-2; size: few; D: TRBD1; J: TRBJ1-1; DNA: TGTGCCAGCAGCACACGACAGGGTGGCACTGAAGCTTTCTTT; CDR3: CASSTRQGGTEAFF
V: TRBV2; size: -; D: -; J: TRBJ1-2; DNA: TGTGCCAGCAGCCTCATGGGGGGCTACACCTTC; CDR3: CASSLMGGYTF
V: TRBV6-5; size: -; D: -; J: TRBJ1-2; DNA: TGTGCCAGCACCCGGGGGAGGGGCTACACCTTC; CDR3: CASTRGRGYTF
V: TRBV9; size: -; D: -; J: TRBJ1-2; DNA: TGTGCCAGCAGCGTAGGGGAACTGGGCAGGGACTATGGCTACACCTTC; CDR3: CASSVGELGRDYGYTF
V: TRBV27; size: few; D: -; J: TRBJ1-1; DNA: TGTGCCAGCATTCGGTACAGGTGGAAAGCTTTCTTT; CDR3: CASIRYRWKAFF
V: TRBV6-5; size: few; D: -; J: TRBJ2-3; DNA: TGTGCCAGCAGGTTTAGCACAGATACGCAGTATTTT; CDR3: CASRFSTDTQYF
V: TRBV5-1; size: few; D: -; J: TRBJ2-5; DNA: TGCGCCAGCAGGGACGGAGGCTCTCAAGAGACCCAGTACTTC; CDR3: CASRDGGSQETQYF
V: TRBV29-1; size: -; D: -; J: TRBJ1-1; DNA: TGCAGCGTTGGGGGACCTGAAGCTTTCTTT; CDR3: CSVGGPEAFF
V: TRBV7-2; size: -; D: TRBD2; J: TRBJ2-3; DNA: TGTGCCAGCAGCCATCGGACTAGCGGGAGGTCGATAGATACGCAGTATTTT; CDR3: CASSHRTSGRSIDTQYF
V: TRBV19; size: -; D: -; J: TRBJ1-1; DNA: TGTGCCAGTAGTATAGATTTTGGAGACGGCAGGGCTTTCTTT; CDR3: CASSIDFGDGRAFF
V: TRBV7-2; size: -; D: -; J: TRBJ2-5; DNA: TGTGCCAGCAGCTTAGACAGGGAGACCCAGTACTTC; CDR3: CASSLDRETQYF
V: TRBV27; size: few; D: TRBD1; J: TRBJ2-6; DNA: TGTGCCAGCAGTACCGGACAGGGTCTGGGGGCCAACGTCCTGACTTTC; CDR3: CASSTGQGLGANVLTF
V: TRBV28; size: few; D: -; J: TRBJ2-1; DNA: TGTGCCAGCAGTTTATGGGGACTGAAACCCAGGAATGAGCAGTTCTTC; CDR3: CASSLWGLKPRNEQFF
V: TRBV10-2; size: many; D: -; J: TRBJ2-5; DNA: TGCGCCAGCAGCTGGGGGGTCCAAGAGACCCAGTACTTC; CDR3: CASSWGVQETQYF
V: TRBV28; size: -; D: TRBD1; J: TRBJ1-5; DNA: TGTGCCAGCAGGACCACAGGGGGCACTCAGCCCCAGCATTTT; CDR3: CASRTTGGTQPQHF
V: TRBV10-3; size: -; D: TRBD2; J: TRBJ2-3; DNA: TGTGCCATCGGGACTAGCGGGCCGAATTTTACGCAGTATTTT; CDR3: CAIGTSGPNFTQYF
V: TRBV11-2; size: few; D: -; J: TRBJ2-1; DNA: TGTGCCAGCAGCTTAGACCTCACCTTTACTGAGCAGTTCTTC; CDR3: CASSLDLTFTEQFF
V: TRBV7-2; size: -; D: -; J: TRBJ2-2; DNA: TGTGCCAGCAGCTCCAAAACAGGGATTGGAAACACCGGGGAGCTGTTTTTT; CDR3: CASSSKTGIGNTGELFF
V: TRBV9; size: -; D: TRBD1; J: TRBJ1-2; DNA: TGTGCCAGCAGCGTAGAAGTAGTAGGGACAGGGACTAACTATGGCTACACCTTC; CDR3: CASSVEVVGTGTNYGYTF